The rows below give T cell receptor beta chains drawn from one sample of a study of graft-versus-host responses after intestinal transplantation. Their antigens are not known. Using immunoSEQ multiplex PCR, the repertoire was profiled, and TCRdb retains in-frame clones only, with some absent. Here the sample spans 100,000 or so clones, 80% to 95% being singletons. The specimen was unstimulated CD4+ T cells sorted from spleen or lymph node cells, collected before intestinal transplant. These receptors were taken from a human donor who received an intestinal transplant. CDR3s include the opening cysteine and the closing phenylalanine or tryptophan. D genes are given only for firm matches. The listing skips clone size in some rows; elsewhere it reads once, few, many or a size class.

DNA: TGTGCCAGCAGCTCGGGGGGGCGGTGGACAGATACGCAGTATTTT; CDR3: CASSSGGRWTDTQYF; J: TRBJ2-3; V: TRBV5-4; D: TRBD2; size: once
DNA: TGTGCCAGTGGAGACAGTTTACTCAGCAATCAGCCCCAGCATTTT; CDR3: CASGDSLLSNQPQHF; J: TRBJ1-5; V: TRBV6-1; D: .; size: .
DNA: TGTGCCAGTAGTATTACGGGGGGATCGGGCTGGGGAGCTTTCTTT; CDR3: CASSITGGSGWGAFF; J: TRBJ1-1; V: TRBV19; D: .; size: few
DNA: TGTGCCAGCAGGGACAACGGTAATTCACCCCTCCACTTT; CDR3: CASRDNGNSPLHF; J: TRBJ1-6; V: TRBV7-9; D: .; size: .
DNA: TGTGCCAGCAGCCCGCGTCCACAGGGGGCGATTACAAACACTGAAGCTTTCTTT; CDR3: CASSPRPQGAITNTEAFF; J: TRBJ1-1; V: TRBV7-9; D: TRBD1; size: .
DNA: TGTGCCAGCAGGACCGGGACAGCATACAATGAGCAGTTCTTC; CDR3: CASRTGTAYNEQFF; J: TRBJ2-1; V: TRBV6-5; D: TRBD1; size: .
DNA: TGTGCCAGCAGTTTATATACCGGGGGAAGCTCCTACGAGCAGTACTTC; CDR3: CASSLYTGGSSYEQYF; J: TRBJ2-7; V: TRBV28; D: .; size: .
DNA: TGCGCCAGCAGCCAAGAACCCGGACAGGGACGTGAAAAACTGTTTTTT; CDR3: CASSQEPGQGREKLFF; J: TRBJ1-4; V: TRBV4-1; D: TRBD1; size: .
DNA: TGTGCCACCCGGGACAGAGTTTCGGACACCATATATTTT; CDR3: CATRDRVSDTIYF; J: TRBJ1-3; V: TRBV19; D: TRBD1; size: .
DNA: TGTGCCAGCAGCTTCCCCGGGGATTCCGAGCAGTATTTT; CDR3: CASSFPGDSEQYF; J: TRBJ2-3; V: TRBV7-9; D: .; size: .
DNA: TGTGCCAGCAGTCGGGGGGGTGCGGGGCCCCAAGAGACCCAGTACTTC; CDR3: CASSRGGAGPQETQYF; J: TRBJ2-5; V: TRBV7-9; D: TRBD2; size: .
DNA: TGTGCCAGCACTGGGGCGGGGGGCCTTAACACCGGGGAGCTGTTTTTT; CDR3: CASTGAGGLNTGELFF; J: TRBJ2-2; V: TRBV9; D: TRBD2; size: .
DNA: TGCGCCAGCGGCAGACCTAGCGGGAGGGTCCATGAGCAGTTCTTC; CDR3: CASGRPSGRVHEQFF; J: TRBJ2-1; V: TRBV4-1; D: TRBD2; size: .
DNA: TGTGCCAGCAGCCACCAACACTACGAGCAGTACTTC; CDR3: CASSHQHYEQYF; J: TRBJ2-7; V: TRBV7-2; D: .; size: .
DNA: TGTGCCAGCAGTTTAATCCCAGGGAATGAAAAACTGTTTTTT; CDR3: CASSLIPGNEKLFF; J: TRBJ1-4; V: TRBV28; D: .; size: .
DNA: TGTGCCACCAGCAGAGATCCCCGGGGGAGCTATCAGCCCCAGCATTTT; CDR3: CATSRDPRGSYQPQHF; J: TRBJ1-5; V: TRBV15; D: .; size: .
DNA: TGTGCCAGCTCACCAACAGGGGACCTTTACTATGGCTACACCTTC; CDR3: CASSPTGDLYYGYTF; J: TRBJ1-2; V: TRBV18; D: TRBD1; size: .
DNA: TGTGCCATCTCTAGCGGGAGGGCCTTAACAGATACGCAGTATTTT; CDR3: CAISSGRALTDTQYF; J: TRBJ2-3; V: TRBV10-3; D: TRBD2; size: .
DNA: TGTGCCAGCAGCTCTGAACGGGGCAATGAGCAGTTCTTC; CDR3: CASSSERGNEQFF; J: TRBJ2-1; V: TRBV7-2; D: .; size: .
DNA: TGTGCCAGCAGCTTGGTCGGGGTCGAACCCTACGGGCAGTACTTC; CDR3: CASSLVGVEPYGQYF; J: TRBJ2-7; V: TRBV5-6; D: .; size: .
DNA: TGTGCCAGCAGCAAAGGGGACAGCCTCTTCGGGCACTATGGCTACACCTTC; CDR3: CASSKGDSLFGHYGYTF; J: TRBJ1-2; V: TRBV21-1; D: .; size: .
DNA: TGCGCCAGCAGCTTGGCCGGGACAGGGGGCAGGAACATTCAGTACTTC; CDR3: CASSLAGTGGRNIQYF; J: TRBJ2-4; V: TRBV5-1; D: TRBD1; size: .
DNA: TGTGCCACCAGCAGAGAAGGCGGGGCCCAGCCCCAGCATTTT; CDR3: CATSREGGAQPQHF; J: TRBJ1-5; V: TRBV15; D: .; size: .
DNA: TGTGCCAGCAGCTTCCCCAGCCACGGGCTAGCGGCCTACGAGCAGTACTTC; CDR3: CASSFPSHGLAAYEQYF; J: TRBJ2-7; V: TRBV7-8; D: TRBD2; size: .